One sample yielded the 13 T cell receptor beta chains listed below, sequenced in a study of T cells after yellow fever vaccination. TCRdb reprocessed the 5' RACE reads via MiXCR and lists one record per CDR3 protein. This sample has roughly 350,000 distinct CDR3 sequences, with over 4% found just once. This sample comprised PBMCs, obtained 5 days after the yellow fever booster vaccination. These receptors originate from a man between 18 and 29 years old who received the YFV17D yellow fever vaccine.

V usage is TRBV7-9 and J usage is TRBJ1-1; unclear D gene. CDR1 is SEHNR and CDR2 is FQNEAQ in the germline V gene (reference sequence). Trimming cost V 4 bases and J 11 bases, with 14 bases left between them. The CDR3 is 12 amino acids. DNA for the CDR3: TGTGCCAGCAGCTCCTGGGCGGGGTCCGCTTTCTTT. Translating gives CASSSWAGSAFF.

This clonotype was recorded many times. V and J are TRBV19 and TRBJ1-2, with a weak D call TRBD1 (5 bases). V was pared by 3 bases and J by 0 bases, with 14 bases between. The CDR3 consists of 16 residues. Germline CDR1 reads LNHDA; CDR2 reads SQIVND (reference sequence). CDR3 amino acids: CASSIARGTANYGYTF. DNA for the CDR3: TGTGCCAGTAGTATCGCCCGGGGCACTGCTAACTATGGCTACACCTTC.

V usage is TRBV7-9 and J usage is TRBJ1-1, with a tentative D call TRBD1 (5 bases). V dropped 8 bases and J dropped 4 bases, with 14 bases sitting between them. The germline gives CDR1 SEHNR, CDR2 FQNEAQ (reference sequence). The CDR3 extends over 13 amino acids. CDR3 DNA sequence: TGTGCCAGCTTATGGGGGAAAGGCACTGAAGCTTTCTTT. Its protein is CASLWGKGTEAFF.

About this clonotype: A much larger clone sits a single nucleotide away, making a read error possible. CDR3 coding DNA: TGCGCCAGCAGCCCGTGGGGCAGACTCCCAGATACGCAGTATTTT. As protein: CASSPWGRLPDTQYF. V and J are TRBV5-1 and TRBJ2-3; TRBD1 might be the D (5 bases). The CDR3 runs to 15 residues. With 4 bases removed from V and 4 bases from J, the gap between germline ends came to 16 bases. CDR1 and CDR2 (germline): SGHRS, YFSETQ.

V is TRBV30 and J is TRBJ2-2; the match to TRBD1 covers 8 bases. This CDR3 contains 15 residues. Germline CDR1 reads GTSNPN; CDR2 reads SVGIG (reference sequence). After removal of 3 bases from V and 7 bases from J, the junction contained 10 bases not matched to a gene. DNA of the CDR3: TGTGCCTGGAGCCACGTGACAGGGGAATTCGGGGAGCTGTTTTTT. It codes for CAWSHVTGEFGELFF.

In this sample, this clonotype turned up many times. This chain joins TRBV5-1 and TRBJ2-5; either TRBD1 or TRBD2 may supply D (5 bases each). Germline values: CDR1 SGHRS, CDR2 YFSETQ. This CDR3 region has 15 residues. Trimming pared 0 bases from V and 2 bases from J, leaving 11 bases between. In DNA form, the CDR3 reads TGCGCCAGCAGCTTGGCAGGGACCAGACAAGAGACCCAGTACTTC. It codes for CASSLAGTRQETQYF.

This clonotype has a handful of counts. The rearrangement links TRBV10-3 to TRBJ1-4; a possible D gene is TRBD1 (5 bases). In germline, CDR1 is ENHRY, CDR2 SYGVKD. The CDR3 length is 13 residues. Trimming shortened V by 6 bases and J by 6 bases, and 11 bases separated the two germline ends. CDR3 DNA: TGTGCCATCAGCCGGGACTTGGATGAAAAACTGTTTTTT. Its translation is CAISRDLDEKLFF.

This clonotype was counted between two and nine times. The V and J genes are TRBV6-5 and TRBJ2-1; TRBD1 might be the D (6 bases). Trimming took off 0 bases at V and 5 bases at J, with 14 bases between the two ends. Germline V CDR1 and CDR2: MNHEY, SVGAGI. The CDR3 extends over 16 amino acids. The CDR3: CASSYSTPGTHNEQFF. CDR3 in DNA: TGTGCCAGCAGTTACTCCACCCCCGGGACACACAATGAGCAGTTCTTC.

This clonotype appeared a few times. The gene calls are TRBV12-3 or TRBV12-4 and TRBJ1-6; D remains ambiguous. V gave up 5 bases and J gave up 7 bases, with 9 bases separating them. CDR3 length: 13 residues. CDR3 in DNA: TGTGCCAGCAGTCCCAGCGGAAATTCACCCCTCCACTTT. It codes for CASSPSGNSPLHF.

V gene TRBV5-1 combines with J gene TRBJ2-3; 8 bases fit TRBD1. CDR1 is SGHRS and CDR2 is YFSETQ in the germline V gene. J lost 2 bases, V lost 6 bases, and 5 bases had no gene match. The CDR3 is made up of 14 amino acids. The CDR3 sequence: CASTRDRFTDTQYF. The CDR3 DNA reads TGCGCCAGCACCAGGGACAGGTTCACAGATACGCAGTATTTT.

The chain's CDR3 is CASRGQGLRYGYTF. The CDR3, as DNA: TGTGCCAGCAGGGGACAGGGCCTTCGCTATGGCTACACCTTC. J is TRBJ1-2 and V is TRBV12-3 or TRBV12-4; 9 positions agree with TRBD1. After removal of 6 bases from V and 4 bases from J, the junction contained 6 bases not matched to a gene. CDR3 length equals 14 residues.

This clonotype has just one count. V and J are TRBV24-1 and TRBJ1-2; D perhaps matches TRBD1 (6 bases). The CDR3 contains 15 residues. Between the trimmed V and J ends, which lost 4 bases and 7 bases, there was a span of 18 bases. Looked up from germline, CDR1 is KGHDR and CDR2 is SFDVKD. The CDR3: CATSDADRRIRGYTF. The CDR3 DNA reads as TGTGCCACCAGTGACGCAGACAGGAGAATTCGTGGCTACACCTTC.

This clonotype occurred many times. This chain links TRBV24-1 with TRBJ2-3, with 11 bases fitting TRBD1. CDR1 KGHDR and CDR2 SFDVKD come from the germline V gene. The CDR3 consists of 16 residues. V lost 4 bases, J lost 4 bases, and 6 bases stayed unmatched. The CDR3 region is CATSDLPGQGADTQYF. CDR3 nucleotide sequence: TGTGCCACCAGTGACTTGCCGGGACAGGGGGCAGATACGCAGTATTTT.